The T cell receptor (beta chain) under discussion was sequenced for a study of tumor-infiltrating lymphocytes in primary liver carcinoma. Both blood RNA, taken from unsorted whole blood, and germline DNA were extracted. General study points: Among the pair types, tumor region pairs showed more overlap than tumor-adjacent and tumor-blood pairs.

TCR beta cDNA came from around 0.5 ug total RNA, primed with a constant-region primer. Three rounds of nested multiplex PCR with slightly modified ARM-PCR produced TCR beta libraries. TRBV1-TRBV30 forward and Cbeta reverse primers drove the first two roughly 10-cycle rounds. TCRdb used MiXCR to reprocess the multiplex PCR reads, holding one entry per CDR3 protein. In the table there are 330,000 or so distinct CDR3 sequences, less than 70% of which are singletons. CDR1 is SGHNT and CDR2 is YYREEE in the germline V gene (reference sequence). The V end was cut by 5 bases, the J end by 0 bases, with 11 bases between. There are 14 residues in the CDR3. In regard to this clonotype: Its specificity is not known.

Sequencing used peripheral blood. The receptor was isolated from a man aged 40-49 years with primary liver carcinoma and hepatitis B virus infection. The gene calls are TRBV5-4 and TRBJ1-1; D call uncertain. CDR3: CASRPDLMNTEAFF. CDR3 bases: TGTGCCAGCAGGCCCGACCTGATGAACACTGAAGCTTTCTTT.